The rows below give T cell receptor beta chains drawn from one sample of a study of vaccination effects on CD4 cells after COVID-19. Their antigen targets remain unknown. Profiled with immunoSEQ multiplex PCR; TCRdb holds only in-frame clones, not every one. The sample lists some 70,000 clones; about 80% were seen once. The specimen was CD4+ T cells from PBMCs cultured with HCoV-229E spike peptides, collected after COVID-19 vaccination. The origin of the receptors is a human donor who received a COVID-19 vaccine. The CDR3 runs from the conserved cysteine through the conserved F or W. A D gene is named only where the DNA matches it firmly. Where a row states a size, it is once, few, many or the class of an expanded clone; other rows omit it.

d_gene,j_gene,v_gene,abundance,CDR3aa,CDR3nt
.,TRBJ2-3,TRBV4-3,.,CASSRGGTDTQYF,TGCGCCAGCAGTCGAGGGGGCACAGATACGCAGTATTTT
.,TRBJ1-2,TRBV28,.,CATTVGLDYGYTF,TGTGCCACCACCGTGGGCCTGGACTATGGCTACACCTTC
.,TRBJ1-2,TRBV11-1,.,CASSPAENYGYTF,TGTGCCAGCAGCCCGGCAGAAAACTATGGCTACACCTTC
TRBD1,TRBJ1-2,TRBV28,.,CASNPQGASNYGYTF,TGTGCCAGCAACCCGCAGGGGGCGTCGAACTATGGCTACACCTTC
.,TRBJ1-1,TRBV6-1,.,CASSEMSFYTEAFF,TGTGCCAGCAGTGAAATGTCCTTTTACACTGAAGCTTTCTTT
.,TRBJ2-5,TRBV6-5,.,CASSYSSGQAETQYF,TGTGCCAGCAGTTACTCGAGCGGGCAGGCAGAGACCCAGTACTTC
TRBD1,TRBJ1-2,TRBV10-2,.,CASSEGTGVGGYTF,TGCGCCAGCAGTGAAGGGACAGGGGTAGGAGGCTACACCTTC
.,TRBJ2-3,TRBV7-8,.,CASSESRIGTDTQYF,TGTGCCAGCAGCGAATCCCGGATTGGCACAGATACGCAGTATTTT
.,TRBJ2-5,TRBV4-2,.,CASSQDGRVGETQYF,TGTGCCAGCAGCCAAGATGGCCGGGTAGGGGAGACCCAGTACTTC
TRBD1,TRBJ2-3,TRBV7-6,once,CASSPWDRGADTQYF,TGTGCCAGCAGCCCGTGGGACAGGGGAGCAGATACGCAGTATTTT
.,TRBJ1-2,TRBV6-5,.,CASSPGTYGYTF,TGTGCCAGCAGCCCCGGGACGTATGGCTACACCTTC
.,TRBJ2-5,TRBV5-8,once,CASSSRVGYQETQYF,TGTGCCAGCAGCAGTCGGGTGGGTTACCAAGAGACCCAGTACTTC
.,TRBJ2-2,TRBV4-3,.,CASSQDRRRELFF,TGCGCCAGCAGCCAAGATCGGAGGAGGGAGCTGTTTTTT
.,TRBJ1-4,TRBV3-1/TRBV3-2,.,CASSQDLGTDDEKLFF,TGTGCCAGCAGCCAAGATCTTGGGACGGACGATGAAAAACTGTTTTTT
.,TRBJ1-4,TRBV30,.,CAWSSVINEKLFF,TGTGCCTGGAGCTCGGTGATTAATGAAAAACTGTTTTTT
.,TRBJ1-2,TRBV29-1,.,CSASPGPYGYTF,TGCAGCGCAAGTCCCGGACCGTACGGCTACACCTTC
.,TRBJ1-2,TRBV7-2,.,CASSLVGPLYGYTF,TGTGCCAGCAGCTTAGTAGGTCCCTTATACGGCTACACCTTC
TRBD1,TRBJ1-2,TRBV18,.,CASSPVGQYYGYTF,TGTGCCAGCTCACCAGTGGGACAGTACTATGGCTACACCTTC
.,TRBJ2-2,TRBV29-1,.,CSVGVSLTGELFF,TGCAGCGTTGGAGTCAGCCTCACCGGGGAGCTGTTTTTT
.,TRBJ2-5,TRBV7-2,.,CASSIETQYF,TGTGCCAGCAGCATAGAGACCCAGTACTTC
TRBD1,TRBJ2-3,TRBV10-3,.,CAISEATGVWGDTQYF,TGTGCCATCAGTGAGGCGACAGGGGTATGGGGAGATACGCAGTATTTT
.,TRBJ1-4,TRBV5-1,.,CASSSNLNEKLFF,TGCGCCAGCAGCTCCAACCTTAATGAAAAACTGTTTTTT
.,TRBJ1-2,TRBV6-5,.,CASRYAGSGYTF,TGTGCCAGCAGGTATGCCGGATCTGGCTACACCTTC
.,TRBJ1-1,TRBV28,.,CASSPRGVGATEAFF,TGTGCCAGCAGTCCTAGGGGGGTCGGGGCCACTGAAGCTTTCTTT
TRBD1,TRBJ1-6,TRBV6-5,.,CASRIKQGALHF,TGTGCCAGCAGAATTAAACAGGGGGCGCTCCACTTT
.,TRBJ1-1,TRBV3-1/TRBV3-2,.,CASSQEDRKNTEAFF,TGTGCCAGCAGCCAAGAGGACAGAAAGAACACTGAAGCTTTCTTT
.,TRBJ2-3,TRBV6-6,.,CASGAGAENTQYF,TGTGCCAGCGGCGCGGGGGCGGAAAATACGCAGTATTTT
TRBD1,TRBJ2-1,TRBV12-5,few,CASGGDRRNEQFF,TGTGCTAGTGGGGGGGACAGGCGCAATGAGCAGTTCTTC
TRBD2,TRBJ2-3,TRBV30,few,CAWRGLARGNTQYF,TGTGCCTGGAGGGGACTAGCAAGAGGGAATACGCAGTATTTT
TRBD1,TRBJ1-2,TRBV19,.,CASSLGQGANYGYTF,TGTGCCAGTAGTCTAGGACAGGGGGCGAACTATGGCTACACCTTC
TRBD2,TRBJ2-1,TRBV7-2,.,CASSRTSGGYEQFF,TGTGCCAGCAGCAGGACTAGCGGGGGGTATGAGCAGTTCTTC
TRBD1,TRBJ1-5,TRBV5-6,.,CASSRWDRGLFSNQPQHF,TGTGCCAGCAGCCGGTGGGACAGGGGCTTATTCAGCAATCAGCCCCAGCATTTT
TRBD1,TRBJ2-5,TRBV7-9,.,CASSRTGDAQETQYF,TGTGCCAGCAGCCGCACAGGGGACGCCCAAGAGACCCAGTACTTC
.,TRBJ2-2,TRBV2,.,CASRAIQGTGELFF,TGTGCCAGCAGGGCAATACAGGGTACCGGGGAGCTGTTTTTT
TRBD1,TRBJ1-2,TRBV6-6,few,CASSYETGVSYTF,TGTGCCAGCAGTTATGAGACAGGGGTTAGCTACACCTTC
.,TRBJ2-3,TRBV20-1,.,CSARSAYTQYF,TGCAGTGCTAGGTCAGCGTATACGCAGTATTTT
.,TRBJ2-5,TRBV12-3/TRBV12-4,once,CASSSTETQYF,TGTGCCAGCAGTTCAACAGAGACCCAGTACTTC
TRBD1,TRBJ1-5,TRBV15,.,CATSREQQGYQPQHF,TGTGCCACCAGCAGGGAACAACAGGGGTATCAGCCCCAGCATTTT
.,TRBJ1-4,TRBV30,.,CAWSPYLFASGEEKLFF,TGTGCCTGGAGTCCGTATCTGTTCGCCTCTGGTGAGGAAAAACTGTTTTTT
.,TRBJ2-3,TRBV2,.,CASSELVQPGDTQYF,TGTGCCAGCAGTGAACTTGTCCAGCCAGGAGATACGCAGTATTTT
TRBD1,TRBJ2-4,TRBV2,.,CASSQSSPLGTGGLRGNIQYF,TGTGCCAGCAGTCAATCCTCACCTCTCGGGACAGGGGGTCTGAGAGGGAACATTCAGTACTTC
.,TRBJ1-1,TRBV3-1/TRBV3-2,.,CASSPLNTEAFF,TGTGCCAGCAGCCCCTTGAACACTGAAGCTTTCTTT